The 3 T cell receptor beta chains below were found in one sample sequenced in a study of response to subunit inactivated influenza vaccine. One entry per CDR3 protein, called by TCRdb with MiXCR from the RT-PCR reads. The table shows hundreds of thousands of distinct CDR3 sequences, with about 15% occurring only once. Sequencing was performed on PBMCs from blood, taken approximately 13 days after vaccination. The receptors were sampled from a man aged 50 to 59 who received an inactivated influenza vaccine.

The chain employs TRBV19 and TRBJ2-6; D not certain. The CDR3 is made up of 14 amino acids. The V end was cut by 1 base, the J end by 2 bases, with 3 bases between. Looked up from germline, CDR1 is LNHDA and CDR2 is SQIVND (reference sequence). The CDR3 nucleotides are TGTGCCAGTAGTATAGCCCCTGGGGCCAACGTCCTGACTTTC. Translated: CASSIAPGANVLTF. Combining the CDR3 with reference TRBV19 and TRBJ2-6 gives the whole variable domain DGGITQSPKYLFRKEGQNVTLSCEQNLNHDAMYWYRQDPGQGLRLIYYSQIVNDFQKGDIAEGYSVSREKKESFPLTVTSAQKNPTAFYLCASSIAPGANVLTFGAGSRLTVL.

The CDR3 reads CASSLDGQGLDTQYF. CDR3 sequence (DNA): TGTGCCAGCAGCTTAGATGGACAGGGACTAGATACGCAGTATTTT. The chain combines TRBV11-2 with TRBJ2-3; the match to TRBD1 covers 8 bases. There are 15 residues in the CDR3. V was pared by 0 bases and J by 5 bases, with 4 bases of the junction left unmatched. CDR1 is SGHAT and CDR2 is FQNNGV in the germline V gene.

This clonotype was detected only a few times. This sequence joins TRBV2 and TRBJ1-1; 10 nucleotides align to TRBD1. V trimming: 8 bases; J trimming: 1 base; junction bases outside the gene matches: 4. The CDR3 has 14 amino acids. Germline values: CDR1 SNHLY, CDR2 FYNNEI. CDR3 bases: TGTGCCAGCGGAGGACAGGGGGGGAACACTGAAGCTTTCTTT. It translates to CASGGQGGNTEAFF. Supplemented by reference TRBV2 and TRBJ1-1, the full variable domain reads EPEVTQTPSHQVTQMGQEVILRCVPISNHLYFYWYRQILGQKVEFLVSFYNNEISEKSEIFDDQFSVERPDGSNFTLKIRSTKLEDSAMYFCASGGQGGNTEAFFGQGTRLTVV.